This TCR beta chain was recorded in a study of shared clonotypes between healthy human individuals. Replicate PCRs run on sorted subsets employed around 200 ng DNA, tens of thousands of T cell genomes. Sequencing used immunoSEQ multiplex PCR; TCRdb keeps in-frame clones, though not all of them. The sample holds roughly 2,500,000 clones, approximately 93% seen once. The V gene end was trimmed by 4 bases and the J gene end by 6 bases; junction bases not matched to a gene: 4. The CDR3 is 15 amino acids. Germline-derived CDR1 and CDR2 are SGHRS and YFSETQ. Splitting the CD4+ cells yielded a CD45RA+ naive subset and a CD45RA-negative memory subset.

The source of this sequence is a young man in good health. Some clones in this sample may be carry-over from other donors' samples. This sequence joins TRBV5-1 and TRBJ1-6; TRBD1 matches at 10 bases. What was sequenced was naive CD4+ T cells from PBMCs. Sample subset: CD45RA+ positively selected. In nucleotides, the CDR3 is TGCGCCAGCAGCGGGGACAGGGGTTTTAATTCACCCCTCCACTTT. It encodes CASSGDRGFNSPLHF. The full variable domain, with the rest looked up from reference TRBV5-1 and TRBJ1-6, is KAGVTQTPRYLIKTRGQQVTLSCSPISGHRSVSWYQQTPGQGLQFLFEYFSETQRNKGNFPGRFSGRQFSNSRSEMNVSTLELGDSALYLCASSGDRGFNSPLHFGNGTRLTVT.